These 3 T cell receptor beta chains were sequenced from one sample in a study of blood T cell repertoires in COVID-19 (dated by TCRdb to about 2020). The library relied on the immunoSEQ multiplex PCR assay. This is the immuneACCESS table as TCRdb keeps it, with only in-frame sequences that have V and J called. A part of the clones is gone; compared with another copy, unresolved V genes explain less than half, and the rest is unexplained. The sample includes over 80,000 clones, with approximately 79% observed a single time. The ten largest make up about a sixth of the sample. Material for sequencing was peripheral blood. Receptors originate from a woman older than 75 with active or convalescent COVID-19.

CDR3 amino acids: CASSIGQFTDTQYF. CDR3 sequence (DNA): TGTGCCAGTAGTATCGGACAATTCACAGATACGCAGTATTTT. V and J are TRBV19 and TRBJ2-3; possibly TRBD1 for D (5 bases). In germline, CDR1 is LNHDA, CDR2 SQIVND (reference sequence). This CDR3 is built from 14 residues. The V end lost 3 bases, the J end lost 2 bases, and 9 bases lay between the germline ends.

The gene calls are TRBV7-9 and TRBJ2-1, with D possibly being TRBD1 (5 bases). V gave up 6 bases and J gave up 2 bases, with 8 bases separating them. This CDR3 region has 13 residues. CDR1 is SEHNR, CDR2 FQNEAQ, per germline (reference sequence). The CDR3 sequence: CASSVTAYNEQFF. The CDR3 DNA follows: TGTGCCAGCAGTGTGACAGCCTACAATGAGCAGTTCTTC. Full variable domain (rest looked up from reference TRBV7-9 and TRBJ2-1): DTGVSQNPRHKITKRGQNVTFRCDPISEHNRLYWYRQTLGQGPEFLTYFQNEAQLEKSRLLSDRFSAERPKGSFSTLEIQRTEQGDSAMYLCASSVTAYNEQFFGPGTRLTVL.

This chain links TRBV2 with TRBJ1-4; D might be TRBD1 (6 bases). Germline values: CDR1 SNHLY, CDR2 FYNNEI. Between the trimmed V and J ends, which lost 4 bases and 7 bases, there was a span of 19 bases. The length of the CDR3 is 16 residues. The CDR3: CASSAVGGLDGEKLFF. The CDR3 DNA follows: TGTGCCAGCAGTGCTGTGGGGGGGCTCGATGGTGAAAAACTGTTTTTT.